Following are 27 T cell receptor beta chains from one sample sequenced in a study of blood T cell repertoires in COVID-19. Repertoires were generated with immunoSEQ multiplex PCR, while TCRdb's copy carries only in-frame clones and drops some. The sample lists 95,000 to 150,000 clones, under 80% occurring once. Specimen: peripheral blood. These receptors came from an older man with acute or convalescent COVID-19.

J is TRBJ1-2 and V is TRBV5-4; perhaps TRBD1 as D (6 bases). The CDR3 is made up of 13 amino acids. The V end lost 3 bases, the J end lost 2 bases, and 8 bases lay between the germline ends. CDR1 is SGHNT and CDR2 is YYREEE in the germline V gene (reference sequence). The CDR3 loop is CASSSGQNYGYTF. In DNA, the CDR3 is TGTGCCAGCAGCTCAGGACAGAACTATGGCTACACCTTC. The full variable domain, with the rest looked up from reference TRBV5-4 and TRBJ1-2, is ETGVTQSPTHLIKTRGQQVTLRCSSQSGHNTVSWYQQALGQGPQFIFQYYREEENGRGNFPPRFSGLQFPNYSSELNVNALELDDSALYLCASSSGQNYGYTFGSGTRLTVV.

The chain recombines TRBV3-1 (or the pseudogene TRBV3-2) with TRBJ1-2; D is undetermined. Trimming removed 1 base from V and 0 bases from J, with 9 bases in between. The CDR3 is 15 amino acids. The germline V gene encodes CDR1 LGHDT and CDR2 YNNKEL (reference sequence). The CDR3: CASSQVPAANYGYTF. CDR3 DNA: TGTGCCAGCAGCCAAGTTCCCGCGGCTAACTATGGCTACACCTTC.

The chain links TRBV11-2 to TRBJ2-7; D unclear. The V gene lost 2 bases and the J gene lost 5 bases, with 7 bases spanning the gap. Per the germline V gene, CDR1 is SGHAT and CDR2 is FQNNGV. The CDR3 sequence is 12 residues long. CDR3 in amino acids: CASSLQYHEQYF. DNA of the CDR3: TGTGCCAGCAGCTTACAGTACCACGAGCAGTACTTC.

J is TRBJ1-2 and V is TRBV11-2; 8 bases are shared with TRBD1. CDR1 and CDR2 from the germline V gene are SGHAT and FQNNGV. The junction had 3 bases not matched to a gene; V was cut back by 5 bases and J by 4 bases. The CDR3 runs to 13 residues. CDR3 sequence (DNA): TGTGCCAGCAGCCTAACAGGGGGCTATGGCTACACCTTC. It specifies CASSLTGGYGYTF.

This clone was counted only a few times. CDR3 coding DNA: TGTGCCAGCAGCGAGACAGGGAGTGGGAACACTGAAGCTTTCTTT. It translates to CASSETGSGNTEAFF. This chain connects TRBV9 to TRBJ1-1; 7 bases fit TRBD1. Germline-derived CDR1 and CDR2 are SGDLS and YYNGEE. The CDR3 is made up of 15 amino acids. V lost 3 bases and J lost 1; bases outside the gene matches: 6.

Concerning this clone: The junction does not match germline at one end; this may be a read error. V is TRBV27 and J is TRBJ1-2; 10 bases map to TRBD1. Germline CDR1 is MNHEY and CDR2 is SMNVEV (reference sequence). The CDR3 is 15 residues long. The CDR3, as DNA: TGTGCCAGCAGCCCAGGACAGGGGGTTCCAGGACATCGCCGCTTC. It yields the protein CASSPGQGVPGHRRF.

This CDR3 reads CASSYSSTGGNGYTF. The CDR3 DNA follows: TGTGCCAGCAGTTACTCGAGTACAGGGGGCAATGGCTACACCTTC. The chain employs TRBV6-5 and TRBJ1-2, with TRBD1 matching over 9 bases. CDR1 and CDR2 from the germline V gene are MNHEY and SVGAGI. The CDR3 spans 15 residues. Losses at the gene ends were 0 bases for V and 6 bases for J; bases not matched to a gene: 5.

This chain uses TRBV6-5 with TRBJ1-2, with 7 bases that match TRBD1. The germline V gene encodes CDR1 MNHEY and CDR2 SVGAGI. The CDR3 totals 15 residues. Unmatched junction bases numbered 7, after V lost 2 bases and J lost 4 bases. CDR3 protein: CASSYQGQATYGYTF. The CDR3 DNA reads TGTGCCAGCAGTTACCAAGGACAGGCGACCTATGGCTACACCTTC.

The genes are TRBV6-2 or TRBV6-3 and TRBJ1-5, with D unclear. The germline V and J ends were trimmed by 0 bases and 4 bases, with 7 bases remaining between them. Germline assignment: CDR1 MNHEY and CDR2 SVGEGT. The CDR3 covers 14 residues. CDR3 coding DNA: TGTGCCAGCAGTTACTCGAAACTAAATCAGCCCCAGCATTTT. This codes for CASSYSKLNQPQHF.

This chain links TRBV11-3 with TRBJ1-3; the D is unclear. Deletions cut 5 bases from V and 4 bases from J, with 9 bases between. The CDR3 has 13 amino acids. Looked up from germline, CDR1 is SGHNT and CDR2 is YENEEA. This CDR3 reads CASSLGGGNTIYF. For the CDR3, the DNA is TGTGCCAGCAGCCTCGGAGGGGGAAACACCATATATTTT. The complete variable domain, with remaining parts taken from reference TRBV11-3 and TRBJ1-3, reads EAGVVQSPRYKIIEKKQPVAFWCNPISGHNTLYWYLQNLGQGPELLIRYENEEAVDDSQLPKDRFSAERLKGVDSTLKIQPAELGDSAVYLCASSLGGGNTIYFGEGSWLTVV.

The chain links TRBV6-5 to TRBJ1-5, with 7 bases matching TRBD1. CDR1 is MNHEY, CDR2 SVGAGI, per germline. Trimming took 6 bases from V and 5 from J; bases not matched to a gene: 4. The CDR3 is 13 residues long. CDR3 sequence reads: CASRIGQDQPQHF. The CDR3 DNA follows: TGTGCCAGCAGGATAGGACAGGATCAGCCCCAGCATTTT.

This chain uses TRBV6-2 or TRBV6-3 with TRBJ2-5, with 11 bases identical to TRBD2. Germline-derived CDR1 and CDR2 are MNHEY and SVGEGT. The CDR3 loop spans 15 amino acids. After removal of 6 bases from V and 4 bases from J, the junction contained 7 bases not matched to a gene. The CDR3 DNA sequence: TGTGCCAGCAGCCTGTTAGCGGGGGGGCGAGAGACCCAGTACTTC. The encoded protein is CASSLLAGGRETQYF.

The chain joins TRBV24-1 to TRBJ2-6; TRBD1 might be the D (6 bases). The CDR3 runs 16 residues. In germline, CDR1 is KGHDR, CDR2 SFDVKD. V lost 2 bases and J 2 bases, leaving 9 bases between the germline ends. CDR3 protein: CATSDSGTPGANVLTF. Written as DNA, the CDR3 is TGTGCCACCAGTGATTCCGGGACACCTGGGGCCAACGTCCTGACTTTC.

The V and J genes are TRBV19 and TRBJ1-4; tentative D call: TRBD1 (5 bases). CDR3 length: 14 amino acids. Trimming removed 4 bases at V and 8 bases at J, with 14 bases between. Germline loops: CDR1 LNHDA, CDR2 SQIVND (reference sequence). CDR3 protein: CASSNGGVGEKLFF. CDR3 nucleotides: TGTGCCAGTAGTAACGGGGGGGTAGGGGAAAAACTGTTTTTT.

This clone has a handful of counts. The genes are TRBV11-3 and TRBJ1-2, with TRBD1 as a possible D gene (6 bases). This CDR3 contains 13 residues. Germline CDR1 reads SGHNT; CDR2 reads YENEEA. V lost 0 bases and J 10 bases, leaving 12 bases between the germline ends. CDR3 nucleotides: TGTGCCAGCAGCTTAGAACAGGGAGTCGCCTACACCTTC. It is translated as CASSLEQGVAYTF.

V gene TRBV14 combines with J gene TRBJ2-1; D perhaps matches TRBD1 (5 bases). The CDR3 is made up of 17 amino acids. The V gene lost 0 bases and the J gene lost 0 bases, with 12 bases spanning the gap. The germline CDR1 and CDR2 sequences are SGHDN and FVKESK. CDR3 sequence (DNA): TGTGCCAGCAGCCAAGATAGAAGGGGCATCTCCTACAATGAGCAGTTCTTC. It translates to CASSQDRRGISYNEQFF.

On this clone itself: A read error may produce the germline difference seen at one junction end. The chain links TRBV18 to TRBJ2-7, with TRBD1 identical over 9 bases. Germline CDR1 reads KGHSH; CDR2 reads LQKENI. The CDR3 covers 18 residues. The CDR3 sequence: CASSPPPSAGQGSNEQYF. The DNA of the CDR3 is TGTGCCAGCTCACCACCGCCCTCCGCGGGACAGGGCTCCAACGAGCAGTACTTC.

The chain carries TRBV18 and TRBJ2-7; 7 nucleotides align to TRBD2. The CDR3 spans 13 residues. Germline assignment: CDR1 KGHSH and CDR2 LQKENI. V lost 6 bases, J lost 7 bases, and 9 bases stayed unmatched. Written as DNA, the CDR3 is TGTGCCAGCTCGGATAGCGGGTGGGGAGAGCAGTACTTC. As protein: CASSDSGWGEQYF. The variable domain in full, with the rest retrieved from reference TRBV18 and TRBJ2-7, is NAGVMQNPRHLVRRRGQEARLRCSPMKGHSHVYWYRQLPEEGLKFMVYLQKENIIDESGMPKERFSAEFPKEGPSILRIQQVVRGDSAAYFCASSDSGWGEQYFGPGTRLTVT.

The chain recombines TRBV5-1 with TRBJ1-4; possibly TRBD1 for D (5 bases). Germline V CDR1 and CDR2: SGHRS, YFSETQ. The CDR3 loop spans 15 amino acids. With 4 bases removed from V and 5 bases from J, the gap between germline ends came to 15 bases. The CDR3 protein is CASSGLGQVNEKLFF. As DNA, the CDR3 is TGCGCCAGCAGCGGCCTGGGGCAGGTAAATGAAAAACTGTTTTTT.

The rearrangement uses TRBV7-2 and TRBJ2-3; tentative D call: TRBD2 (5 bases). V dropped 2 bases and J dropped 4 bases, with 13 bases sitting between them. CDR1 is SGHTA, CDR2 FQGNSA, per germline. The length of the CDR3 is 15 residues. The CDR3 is CASSLNPGNADTQYF. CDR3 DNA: TGTGCCAGCAGCTTAAATCCGGGAAATGCAGATACGCAGTATTTT. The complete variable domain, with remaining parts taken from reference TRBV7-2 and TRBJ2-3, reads GAGVSQSPSNKVTEKGKDVELRCDPISGHTALYWYRQSLGQGLEFLIYFQGNSAPDKSGLPSDRFSAERTGGSVSTLTIQRTQQEDSAVYLCASSLNPGNADTQYFGPGTRLTVL.

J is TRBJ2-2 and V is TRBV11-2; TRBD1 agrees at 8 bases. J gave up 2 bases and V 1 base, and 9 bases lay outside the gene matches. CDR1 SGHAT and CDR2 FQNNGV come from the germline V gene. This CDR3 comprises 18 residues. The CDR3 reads CASSLVEGTGRNTGELFF. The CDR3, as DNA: TGTGCCAGCAGCTTAGTAGAAGGGACAGGTCGTAACACCGGGGAGCTGTTTTTT.

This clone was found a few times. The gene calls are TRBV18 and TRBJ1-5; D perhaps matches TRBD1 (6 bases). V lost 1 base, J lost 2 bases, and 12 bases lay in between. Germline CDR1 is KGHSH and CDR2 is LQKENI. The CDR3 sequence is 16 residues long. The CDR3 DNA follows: TGTGCCAGCTCACCACGGGCAGGGGATGGCAATCAGCCCCAGCATTTT. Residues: CASSPRAGDGNQPQHF.

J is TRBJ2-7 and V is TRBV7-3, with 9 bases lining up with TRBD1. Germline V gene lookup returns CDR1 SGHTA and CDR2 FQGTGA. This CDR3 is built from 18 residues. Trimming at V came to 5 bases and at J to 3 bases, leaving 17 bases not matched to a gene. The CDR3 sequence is CASSHERTGDGGNYEQYF. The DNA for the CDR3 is TGTGCCAGCAGCCACGAAAGGACAGGGGACGGGGGAAACTACGAGCAGTACTTC.

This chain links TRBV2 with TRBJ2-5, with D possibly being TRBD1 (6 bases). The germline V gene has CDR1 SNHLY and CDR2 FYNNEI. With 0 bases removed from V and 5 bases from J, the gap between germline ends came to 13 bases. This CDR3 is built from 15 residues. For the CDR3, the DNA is TGTGCCAGCAGTGAAGCGAATCAGGGGATCGAGACCCAGTACTTC. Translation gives CASSEANQGIETQYF. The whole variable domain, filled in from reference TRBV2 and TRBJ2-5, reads EPEVTQTPSHQVTQMGQEVILRCVPISNHLYFYWYRQILGQKVEFLVSFYNNEISEKSEIFDDQFSVERPDGSNFTLKIRSTKLEDSAMYFCASSEANQGIETQYFGPGTRLLVL.

CDR3 amino acids: CASSYVSGGNNEQFF. The CDR3 coding sequence is TGTGCCAGCAGTTACGTTAGCGGGGGAAACAATGAGCAGTTCTTC. This sequence joins TRBV6-5 and TRBJ2-1; 9 bases are shared with TRBD2. Germline V CDR1 and CDR2: MNHEY, SVGAGI. CDR3 length equals 15 residues. J lost 5 bases, V lost 2 bases, and 4 bases had no gene match.

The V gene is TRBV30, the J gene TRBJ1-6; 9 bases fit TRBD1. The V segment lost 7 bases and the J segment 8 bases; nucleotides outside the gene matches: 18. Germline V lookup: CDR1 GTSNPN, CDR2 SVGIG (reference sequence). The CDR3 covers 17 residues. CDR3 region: CAFLINSGTGFHSPLHF. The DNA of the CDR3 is TGTGCCTTCCTCATAAATTCCGGGACAGGGTTCCATTCACCCCTCCACTTT. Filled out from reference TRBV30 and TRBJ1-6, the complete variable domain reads SQTIHQWPATLVQPVGSPLSLECTVEGTSNPNLYWYRQAAGRGLQLLFYSVGIGQISSEVPQNLSASRPQDRQFILSSKKLLLSDSGFYLCAFLINSGTGFHSPLHFGNGTRLTVT.

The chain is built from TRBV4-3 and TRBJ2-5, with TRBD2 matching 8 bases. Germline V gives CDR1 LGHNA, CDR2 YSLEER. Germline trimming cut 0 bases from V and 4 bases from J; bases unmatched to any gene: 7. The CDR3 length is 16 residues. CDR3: CASSQDFGGGPETQYF. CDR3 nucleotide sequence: TGCGCCAGCAGCCAAGATTTTGGCGGGGGGCCAGAGACCCAGTACTTC.